The rows below give T cell receptor beta chains drawn from one sample of a study of blood T cell repertoires in COVID-19. Some clones are missing from TCRdb's copy, which holds only in-frame ones; the method was immunoSEQ multiplex PCR. The top ten hold around 28% of the sample, which has over 150,000 clones, roughly 80% seen once. Sequenced: peripheral blood. The receptor source for this set is a woman between 55 and 75 years old with acute or convalescent COVID-19. The CDR3 runs from the conserved cysteine through the conserved F or W. D genes are given only for firm matches. The size entry is marked missing in some rows and otherwise reads once, few, many or a size class.

>TRBV5-1|13|.|TRBJ2-5|.
CASSLQGQETQYF
TGCGCCAGCAGCCTACAGGGCCAAGAGACCCAGTACTTC
>TRBV5-1|16|.|TRBJ2-7|.
CASSGKDQGLIGEQYF
TGCGCCAGCAGCGGAAAAGATCAGGGCCTGATCGGTGAGCAGTACTTC
>TRBV6-5|15|TRBD1|TRBJ2-5|.
CASTARDRGSETQYF
TGTGCCAGCACCGCCCGGGACAGGGGTTCGGAGACCCAGTACTTC
>TRBV6-4|16|TRBD1|TRBJ2-1|.
CASSDSEGAVGDEQFF
TGTGCCAGCAGTGACTCAGAGGGGGCCGTGGGCGATGAGCAGTTCTTC
>TRBV2|12|.|TRBJ1-1|.
CASTKRNTEAFF
TGTGCCAGCACGAAGAGAAACACTGAAGCTTTCTTT
>TRBV6-5|15|.|TRBJ2-1|.
CASSYAQGGYNEQFF
TGTGCCAGCAGTTACGCCCAGGGGGGCTACAATGAGCAGTTCTTC
>TRBV20-1|15|TRBD1|TRBJ2-5|.
CSASLRGQFWETQYF
TGCAGTGCTAGTCTCCGGGGACAGTTCTGGGAGACCCAGTACTTC
>TRBV28|14|.|TRBJ2-2|.
CASGGQRYTGELFF
TGTGCCAGCGGTGGGCAGAGATACACCGGGGAGCTGTTTTTT
>TRBV12-3/TRBV12-4|12|.|TRBJ1-2|.
CASSARNYGYTF
TGTGCCAGCAGTGCCCGGAACTATGGCTACACCTTC
>TRBV6-4|14|.|TRBJ1-1|.
CASSDSGGGPEAFF
TGTGCCAGCAGTGACTCGGGGGGGGGACCTGAAGCTTTCTTT
>TRBV2|14|TRBD1|TRBJ1-2|.
CASTMTGAGYGYTF
TGTGCCAGCACTATGACAGGGGCGGGCTATGGCTACACCTTC
>TRBV12-3/TRBV12-4|13|.|TRBJ1-3|once
CASPFSTGNTIYF
TGTGCCAGCCCTTTCAGTACGGGGAACACCATATATTTT
>TRBV30|13|.|TRBJ2-7|.
CAWSTQRTYEQYF
TGTGCCTGGAGTACCCAGCGGACCTACGAGCAGTACTTC
>TRBV6-2/TRBV6-3|14|.|TRBJ1-2|.
CASSYSTRAGGYTF
TGTGCCAGCAGTTACTCGACCAGGGCCGGTGGCTACACCTTC
>TRBV2|15|.|TRBJ1-5|.
CASRRGGSDNQPQHF
TGTGCCAGCAGGAGGGGGGGCAGCGACAATCAGCCCCAGCATTTT
>TRBV12-3/TRBV12-4|12|.|TRBJ1-2|.
CASSTGQSGYTF
TGTGCCAGCAGCACAGGGCAAAGCGGCTACACCTTC
>TRBV15|16|.|TRBJ1-1|.
CATSGRPTGVNTEAFF
TGTGCCACCAGCGGACGACCTACAGGCGTGAACACTGAAGCTTTCTTT
>TRBV3-1/TRBV3-2|13|.|TRBJ2-3|.
CASSQRGGDTQYF
TGTGCCAGCAGCCAGAGGGGAGGAGATACGCAGTATTTT
>TRBV5-8|13|TRBD1|TRBJ2-3|.
CASSPDRDRGRYF
TGTGCCAGCAGCCCGGACCGGGACAGGGGTCGGTATTTT
>TRBV7-8|15|TRBD1|TRBJ2-1|.
CASSSVTGTGGAGFF
TGTGCCAGCAGCTCCGTAACCGGGACAGGGGGCGCGGGATTCTTC
>TRBV10-1|13|.|TRBJ1-1|.
CASSGAGLLQAFF
TGCGCCAGCAGTGGAGCGGGGTTGCTTCAAGCTTTCTTT
>TRBV2|16|TRBD1|TRBJ1-6|.
CASSARDHRGNSPLHF
TGTGCCAGCAGCGCGCGGGACCACAGGGGGAATTCACCCCTCCACTTT
>TRBV7-9|12|.|TRBJ2-2|.
CASSFSTGELFF
TGTGCCAGCAGCTTTAGCACCGGGGAGCTGTTTTTT
>TRBV4-1|16|TRBD1|TRBJ1-1|.
CASRGGGQRGGTEAFF
TGCGCCAGCAGGGGTGGGGGACAGCGTGGGGGCACTGAAGCTTTCTTT
>TRBV5-1|13|.|TRBJ1-1|.
CASAGVVNTEAFF
TGCGCCAGCGCGGGTGTCGTGAACACTGAAGCTTTCTTT
>TRBV5-1|14|.|TRBJ2-3|.
CASSRDSSTDTQYF
TGCGCCAGCAGCAGGGACTCTAGCACAGATACGCAGTATTTT
>TRBV30|15|.|TRBJ1-5|.
CAWSPKGSGNQPQHF
TGTGCCTGGAGTCCGAAAGGGAGTGGCAATCAGCCCCAGCATTTT
>TRBV7-3|14|TRBD2|TRBJ2-2|.
CASSSGTSVPELFF
TGTGCCAGCAGCTCCGGGACTAGCGTCCCGGAGCTGTTTTTT